Following are 23 T cell receptor beta chains from one sample sequenced in a study of glioma-infiltrating T cells. TCR alpha and beta CDR3 regions were amplified from RNA using iRepertoire nested multiplex PCR. A single record per CDR3 protein comes from TCRdb applying MiXCR to the multiplex PCR reads. Among under 200,000 distinct CDR3 sequences listed, around 40% were seen once. Sample: glioma tissue, nonneoplastic brain tissue, or PBMCs (not recorded which). The receptors were gathered from a human donor with low-grade glioma or glioblastoma, undergoing nonglioma brain surgery, or in good health (not recorded which).

This clonotype has at least ten counts. The chain combines TRBV7-2 with TRBJ2-5; D may be TRBD1 or TRBD2 (5 bases each). Per germline, CDR1 SGHTA and CDR2 FQGNSA. Trimming stripped 2 bases from V and 5 bases from J, with 9 bases between. The CDR3 consists of 13 residues. As DNA, the CDR3 is TGTGCCAGCAGCTTATATGAGGGGGAGACCCAGTACTTC. Translating it yields CASSLYEGETQYF.

Comments on this clonotype: With a much larger clone just one base away, this may be a read error. The rearrangement links TRBV6-5 to TRBJ2-5; D may correspond to TRBD1 or TRBD2 (5 bases each). CDR1 is MNHEY and CDR2 is SVGAGI in the germline V gene. The CDR3 runs 15 residues. V was clipped by 2 bases and J by 0 bases, with 10 bases between them. The DNA of the CDR3 is TGTGCCAGCAGTTACCGGGACCCCTACCAAGAGACCCAGTACTTC. Its translation is CASSYRDPYQETQYF.

The chain joins TRBV5-1 to TRBJ1-2, with D unclear. This CDR3 region has 14 residues. The germline V gene has CDR1 SGHRS and CDR2 YFSETQ. With 4 bases removed from V and 1 base from J, the gap between germline ends came to 11 bases. The CDR3 sequence is CASSPVHLNYGYTF. The CDR3 bases are TGCGCCAGCAGCCCGGTACACCTTAACTATGGCTACACCTTC.

Points on this clonotype: Just one base apart from a much larger clone, this may be a read error. This sequence joins TRBV3-1 and TRBJ2-3, with D hard to call. The CDR3 has 14 amino acids. Germline V gene sequence: CDR1 LGHDT, CDR2 YNNKEL (reference sequence). Trimming took off 8 bases at V and 5 bases at J, with 17 bases between the two ends. CDR3 loop: CASGPGPDRDTQYF. CDR3 DNA sequence: TGTGCCAGCGGCCCTGGACCGGATAGAGATACGCAGTATTTT.

V and J are TRBV28 and TRBJ2-1, with 9 bases fitting TRBD2. Germline CDR1 MDHEN, CDR2 SYDVKM. CDR3 length equals 18 residues. Trimming cost V 5 bases and J 5 bases; bases outside gene matches: 16. The CDR3 DNA reads as TGTGCCAGCAGTCTCTGGAGTAGCGGGAGCCGAGAGGACAATGAGCAGTTCTTC. It yields the protein CASSLWSSGSREDNEQFF.

V is TRBV28 and J is TRBJ2-1, with TRBD2 identical over 7 bases. This CDR3 has 13 amino acids. J was trimmed by 6 bases and V by 10 bases; bases with no gene match: 9. CDR1 MDHEN and CDR2 SYDVKM come from the germline V gene. The CDR3 here is CAIYGTTTNEQFF. The DNA of the CDR3 is TGTGCCATCTACGGGACTACAACCAATGAGCAGTTCTTC.

Comment on this clonotype: Just one base apart from a much larger clone, this may be a read error. The genes are TRBV28 and TRBJ2-7, with D tentatively TRBD2 (5 bases). Per germline, CDR1 MDHEN and CDR2 SYDVKM. The V gene lost 5 bases and the J gene lost 5 bases, with 19 bases spanning the gap. The CDR3 totals 15 residues. CDR3 nucleotide sequence: TGTGCCAGCAGTCTTCCCGGGAAAGGGTACCACGAGCAGTACTTC. Encoded protein: CASSLPGKGYHEQYF.

At least ten counts were recorded for this clonotype. The chain combines TRBV28 with TRBJ2-7; D is uncertain. Germline lookup yields CDR1 MDHEN and CDR2 SYDVKM. The CDR3 is made up of 10 amino acids. V was cut by 5 bases and J by 6 bases, with 5 bases left in between. CDR3 protein: CASSHREQYF. DNA for the CDR3: TGTGCCAGCAGTCACCGCGAGCAGTACTTC.

This clonotype appeared a few times. A clone one base away is much larger, so this may be a read error. The DNA for the CDR3 is TGCAGTGCTAGGCCGGGTTTAGCCTCCTATGGCTACGCCTTC. This gives the protein CSARPGLASYGYAF. The J gene is TRBJ1-2, the V gene TRBV20-1, with unresolved D. Germline assignment: CDR1 DFQATT and CDR2 SNEGSKA (reference sequence). The CDR3 has 14 amino acids.

This clonotype was detected once. A much larger clone lies a single base off, so this may be a read error. CDR3 protein: CSALKVQLNTGELFF. Written as DNA, the CDR3 is TGCAGTGCCCTTAAGGTACAACTGAACACCGGGGAGCTGTTTTTT. The chain is built from TRBV20-1 and TRBJ2-2; D not resolved. This CDR3 is built from 15 residues. V was cut by 6 bases and J by 1 base, with 15 bases left in between. CDR1 is DFQATT and CDR2 is SNEGSKA in the germline V gene (reference sequence).

This clonotype has ten or more counts. The V gene is TRBV27, the J gene TRBJ2-7, with a tentative D call TRBD2 (5 bases). V was pared by 0 bases and J by 9 bases, with 15 bases between. In germline, CDR1 is MNHEY, CDR2 SMNVEV (reference sequence). The length of the CDR3 is 14 residues. The CDR3 loop is CASSLSPPGLVQYF. In DNA form, the CDR3 reads TGTGCCAGCAGTTTATCGCCCCCCGGACTCGTGCAGTACTTC.

The chain recombines TRBV20-1 with TRBJ2-7, with TRBD1 identical over 7 bases. V lost 3 bases, J lost 7 bases, and 30 bases stayed unmatched. The CDR3 runs to 20 residues. CDR1 and CDR2 (germline): DFQATT, SNEGSKA (reference sequence). CDR3 protein: CSARGDSISNGGDRRIEQYF. The CDR3, as DNA: TGCAGTGCTAGGGGGGACAGCATCTCCAATGGGGGAGATCGAAGAATAGAGCAGTACTTC.

This clonotype has a count of ten or more. This rearrangement joins TRBV29-1 to TRBJ1-5; D gene ambiguous. This CDR3 region has 12 residues. Germline V CDR1 and CDR2: SQVTM, ANQGSEA. The ends were cut back, 5 bases at V and 3 bases at J, with 8 bases in the middle. Here the CDR3 reads CSVRVSNQPQHF. In DNA, the CDR3 is TGCAGCGTTCGGGTTTCCAATCAGCCCCAGCATTTT.

This clonotype was seen ten or more times. This chain joins TRBV27 and TRBJ2-1, with 7 nucleotides matching TRBD2. The V gene's germline CDR1 is MNHEY and CDR2 SMNVEV (reference sequence). The CDR3 is 16 residues long. The V segment lost 5 bases and the J segment 6 bases; nucleotides outside the gene matches: 13. The CDR3: CASSPLRLALSNEQFF. Written as DNA, the CDR3 is TGTGCCAGCAGTCCACTCAGACTAGCACTATCCAATGAGCAGTTCTTC.

The rearrangement links TRBV6-6 to TRBJ2-1; TRBD2 might be the D (5 bases). V lost 2 bases and J 4 bases, leaving 18 bases between the germline ends. Per germline, CDR1 MNHNY and CDR2 SVGAGI (reference sequence). The CDR3 consists of 17 residues. The CDR3 reads CASSYVSLAGGYNEQFF. The CDR3 coding sequence is TGTGCCAGCAGTTACGTGAGTCTAGCTGGAGGTTACAATGAGCAGTTCTTC.

The chain couples TRBV12-3 or TRBV12-4 to TRBJ2-7; the D is unclear. Trimming cost V 2 bases and J 4 bases, with 15 bases left between them. This CDR3 has 15 amino acids. Here the CDR3 reads CASSLNPGVGYEQYF. CDR3 nucleotides: TGTGCCAGCAGTTTAAATCCAGGAGTGGGGTACGAGCAGTACTTC.

In its sample, this clonotype was seen a few times. A much bigger clone sits one base away, suggesting this may be a read error. This chain joins TRBV11-2 and TRBJ2-2; D gene ambiguous. The CDR3 length is 13 residues. Between the trimmed V and J ends, which lost 3 bases and 3 bases, there was a span of 5 bases. Looked up from germline, CDR1 is SGHAT and CDR2 is FQNNGV. The CDR3 sequence is CASSLVDTGELFF. The CDR3 DNA reads as TGTGCCAGCAGCTTGGTAGACACCGGGGAGCTGTTTTTT.

The chain recombines TRBV14 with TRBJ2-3, with 11 bases that match TRBD2. CDR1 SGHDN and CDR2 FVKESK come from the germline V gene. J lost 1 base, V lost 0 bases, and 9 bases had no gene match. The CDR3 loop spans 19 amino acids. For the CDR3, the DNA is TGTGCCAGCAGCCAAGATCGGAGGTGGACTAGCGGGCGCACAGATACGCAGTATTTT. Translation gives CASSQDRRWTSGRTDTQYF.

The rearrangement links TRBV6-2 or TRBV6-3 to TRBJ2-3; possible D gene TRBD1, 6 bases. The germline V gene encodes CDR1 MNHEY and CDR2 SVGEGT. This CDR3 has 14 residues. The V end was cut by 5 bases, the J end by 6 bases, with 15 bases between. CDR3 in DNA: TGTGCCAGCAGTGAGCCCCACACAGGGGATACGCAGTATTTT. This gives the protein CASSEPHTGDTQYF.

The chain combines TRBV15 with TRBJ1-6; TRBD1 matches 8 bases. The CDR3 extends over 19 amino acids. Germline loops: CDR1 LNHNV, CDR2 YYDKDF (reference sequence). After removal of 0 bases from V and 0 bases from J, the junction contained 7 bases not matched to a gene. In DNA form, the CDR3 reads TGTGCCACCAGCAGAGATCGGGGACAGGCTACCTCCTATAATTCACCCCTCCACTTT. The encoded protein is CATSRDRGQATSYNSPLHF.

This clonotype was observed many times. The chain uses TRBV28 and TRBJ2-1; TRBD1 agrees at 9 bases. This CDR3 has 19 residues. Trimming at V came to 6 bases and at J to 6 bases, leaving 21 bases not matched to a gene. Germline CDR1 and CDR2: MDHEN and SYDVKM. Here the CDR3 DNA reads TGTGCCAGCAGACCTAACCTTCCTACTACAGGGGGCAGGGTCAATGAGCAGTTCTTC. Translating it yields CASRPNLPTTGGRVNEQFF.

This clonotype has just a few counts. The chain carries TRBV2 and TRBJ2-7; 10 positions agree with TRBD2. The germline V gene has CDR1 SNHLY and CDR2 FYNNEI. The CDR3 length is 15 residues. Trimming took 6 bases from V and 7 from J; bases not matched to a gene: 12. This CDR3 reads CASRYDGTSANEQYF. The CDR3 bases are TGTGCCAGCAGGTACGACGGGACTAGCGCGAATGAGCAGTACTTC.

This clonotype was picked up a small number of times. This chain links TRBV12-3 or TRBV12-4 with TRBJ2-7; a weak D match, TRBD1 (5 bases). The V end was cut by 3 bases, the J end by 2 bases, with 17 bases between. This CDR3 is built from 16 residues. CDR3 residues: CASSFRIQGLTYEQYF. In DNA, the CDR3 is TGTGCCAGCAGTTTCCGGATTCAGGGTCTCACCTACGAGCAGTACTTC.